This T cell receptor (beta chain) was obtained from a study of cytomegalovirus exposure and HLA in healthy donors. Study results and caveats: By HLA locus, TCR association rates varied in a later analysis, with DRB1 showing the most and HLA-C the fewest. Per a later analysis, 15,000 to 20,000 TCR beta sequences showed association with HLA alleles at 0.05 false discovery rate. Roughly 170 TCR beta chains were listed as cytomegalovirus-associated.

This CDR3 has 16 residues. Trimming removed 0 bases from V and 3 bases from J; junction bases left unmatched: 8. Germline values: CDR1 MNHEY, CDR2 SMNVEV (reference sequence). About this clone itself: Its antigen is currently unknown.

Though probably carrying unrecorded immune exposures, donors were nominally healthy at sampling. The PCR ran on 60 Vbeta and 13 Jbeta primers. This table comes from immunoSEQ multiplex PCR, and its TCRdb copy is limited to in-frame clones, with some not included. The sample consists of more than 140,000 clones, less than 65% of them appearing once. Sequencing input: PBMCs. The chain carries TRBV27 and TRBJ2-7, with TRBD1 matching 7 bases. The TCR originated in a woman aged 30 to 39 in good health and CMV-seropositive. DNA of the CDR3: TGTGCCAGCAGTTTATCATTCTTAGGGGGCAACTACGAGCAGTACTTC. It is translated as CASSLSFLGGNYEQYF.